A selection of T cell receptor beta chains follows, all from one sample in a study of blood T cells in healthy people across ages. TCRdb redid the calling of the 5' RACE reads with MiXCR, one entry per CDR3 protein. The table includes around 1,000,000 distinct CDR3 sequences, 25% detected once. This same sample was also taken into another study, of T cells of mothers and their children.

Input material: blood. These receptors were obtained from a girl aged 2-10 years in good health. The CDR3 runs from the conserved cysteine through the conserved F or W. D genes are given only for firm matches. Some rows have no size entry. The others give once, few or many, or a class for an expanded clone.

size,D,V,J,CDR3,DNA
.,.,TRBV9,TRBJ2-5,CASSVWGRERAETQYF,TGTGCCAGCAGCGTTTGGGGGCGGGAGAGGGCAGAGACCCAGTACTTC
many,TRBD2,TRBV7-2,TRBJ2-7,CASSLGLAADYEQYF,TGTGCCAGCAGCTTAGGACTAGCGGCCGACTACGAGCAGTACTTC
.,.,TRBV14,TRBJ1-2,CASSATRPNYGYTF,TGTGCCAGCAGCGCCACACGGCCTAACTATGGCTACACCTTC
.,.,TRBV4-3,TRBJ1-6,CASSQDSTVASSPLHF,TGCGCCAGCAGCCAAGATTCAACAGTGGCTTCTTCACCCCTCCACTTT
.,TRBD1,TRBV4-1,TRBJ1-4,CASRVGQGEKLSF,TGCGCCAGCAGGGTAGGACAGGGTGAAAAACTGTCTTTT
.,.,TRBV28,TRBJ1-1,CASSLRLLFTRGRGERPEAFF,TGTGCCAGCAGTTTAAGACTTCTATTTACGCGGGGCCGGGGGGAAAGGCCTGAAGCTTTCTTT
few,TRBD1,TRBV5-1,TRBJ2-5,CASSARDSEQETQYF,TGCGCCAGCAGCGCCCGGGACAGCGAGCAAGAGACCCAGTACTTC
few,.,TRBV7-2,TRBJ2-3,CASSVSGNYLTDTQYF,TGTGCCAGCAGCGTGTCCGGGAACTACCTCACAGATACGCAGTATTTT
.,.,TRBV6-2/TRBV6-3,TRBJ2-7,CASIPGGRVYEQYF,TGTGCCAGCATTCCGGGTGGGCGAGTCTACGAGCAGTACTTC
.,.,TRBV6-1,TRBJ1-4,CASRRTQGAFRGKLFF,TGTGCCAGCAGGAGAACCCAGGGAGCGTTCAGGGGAAAACTGTTTTTT
.,.,TRBV7-9,TRBJ2-3,CASSYEWGKYTQYF,TGTGCCAGCAGCTATGAATGGGGGAAGTATACGCAGTATTTT
.,TRBD1,TRBV7-2,TRBJ1-4,CASSLVSQGAREKLFF,TGTGCCAGCAGCTTAGTCTCACAGGGGGCGCGTGAAAAACTGTTTTTT
.,.,TRBV4-2,TRBJ1-1,CASSQRVMNTEAFF,TGTGCCAGCAGCCAACGCGTCATGAACACTGAAGCTTTCTTT
.,.,TRBV27,TRBJ1-1,CASSLRGGRYTEAFF,TGTGCCAGCAGTTTAAGGGGAGGGCGGTACACTGAAGCTTTCTTT
few,.,TRBV6-5,TRBJ1-1,CASHQGNTEAFF,TGTGCCAGCCACCAGGGGAACACTGAAGCTTTCTTT
few,.,TRBV7-2,TRBJ2-7,CASRRAREQYF,TGTGCCAGCAGAAGGGCTAGGGAGCAGTACTTC
few,.,TRBV11-2,TRBJ2-1,CASSSSTVPRPYEQFF,TGTGCCAGCAGCTCATCGACTGTCCCCCGCCCTTATGAGCAGTTCTTC
.,.,TRBV14,TRBJ2-3,CASSQGEASTDTQYF,TGTGCCAGCAGCCAAGGGGAAGCTAGCACAGATACGCAGTATTTT
few,.,TRBV5-1,TRBJ2-1,CASSLQGLNEQFF,TGCGCCAGCAGCTTACAGGGACTCAATGAGCAGTTCTTC
few,.,TRBV2,TRBJ2-5,CASSGDPVDTQYF,TGTGCCAGCAGTGGGGACCCCGTTGATACCCAGTACTTC
few,TRBD2,TRBV4-3,TRBJ2-3,CASSKRLAFTDTQYF,TGCGCCAGCAGCAAGCGACTAGCGTTCACAGATACGCAGTATTTT
.,TRBD1,TRBV29-1,TRBJ1-2,CSARDSSFGYTF,TGCAGCGCCCGGGACAGTTCCTTTGGCTACACCTTC
few,.,TRBV12-3/TRBV12-4,TRBJ1-2,CASLSTTDFGYTF,TGTGCCAGCCTTTCCACGACAGATTTTGGCTACACCTTC
.,.,TRBV28,TRBJ1-5,CASSPPGLGSNQPQHF,TGTGCCAGCAGTCCCCCAGGTTTGGGAAGCAATCAGCCCCAGCATTTT
few,TRBD1,TRBV27,TRBJ1-2,CASSLATGYYGYTF,TGTGCCAGCAGTTTAGCGACAGGGTACTATGGCTACACCTTC
.,TRBD1,TRBV12-3/TRBV12-4,TRBJ1-4,CASGTGANEKLFF,TGTGCCAGCGGGACAGGGGCTAATGAAAAACTGTTTTTT
few,.,TRBV29-1,TRBJ1-2,CSVTLRGTYGYTF,TGCAGCGTTACCCTCAGGGGAACCTATGGCTACACCTTC
.,TRBD1,TRBV6-6,TRBJ1-6,CASTGTGVNSPLHF,TGTGCCAGCACTGGGACAGGGGTCAATTCACCCCTCCACTTT
.,.,TRBV9,TRBJ2-7,CASSVTGKRDEQYF,TGTGCCAGCAGCGTAACCGGGAAAAGGGACGAGCAGTACTTC
.,.,TRBV3-1,TRBJ2-2,CASSQVQGKGGELFF,TGTGCCAGCAGCCAAGTCCAGGGGAAGGGCGGGGAGCTGTTTTTT
.,TRBD1,TRBV7-9,TRBJ2-5,CASSYGGQGLSETQYF,TGTGCCAGCAGCTATGGTGGACAGGGTCTTTCTGAGACCCAGTACTTC
few,.,TRBV12-5,TRBJ1-5,CATRMGGVHQPQHF,TGTGCTACAAGGATGGGAGGGGTCCATCAGCCCCAGCATTTT
few,TRBD2,TRBV5-6,TRBJ2-1,CASSQAGARHNEQFF,TGTGCCAGCAGCCAAGCGGGGGCCCGTCACAATGAGCAGTTCTTC
few,.,TRBV4-3,TRBJ2-3,CASSQDGHPLTDTQYF,TGCGCCAGCAGCCAAGATGGGCACCCCCTCACAGATACGCAGTATTTT
.,TRBD1,TRBV5-1,TRBJ2-7,CASRGQGAHEQYF,TGCGCCAGCAGGGGGCAGGGGGCCCACGAGCAGTACTTC
few,.,TRBV20-1,TRBJ2-3,CSARTTAVDTQYF,TGCAGTGCTAGAACGACAGCCGTGGATACGCAGTATTTT
many,TRBD1,TRBV27,TRBJ2-1,CASSLDRAHNEQFF,TGTGCCAGCAGTTTGGACAGGGCCCACAATGAGCAGTTCTTC
few,TRBD1,TRBV20-1,TRBJ2-3,CSFPGQGTDTQYF,TGCAGTTTCCCGGGACAGGGGACAGATACGCAGTATTTT
.,TRBD2,TRBV14,TRBJ2-1,CASSHPKAMTSGRVNEQFF,TGTGCCAGCAGCCACCCAAAGGCCATGACTAGCGGGAGGGTAAATGAGCAGTTCTTC